This TCR beta chain originates from a study of blood T cell repertoires in COVID-19. Study summary: Sample material is recorded as cDNA or gDNA derived from T cells, B-cell-depleted T cells, or PBMCs.

V lost 3 bases, J lost 3 bases, and 12 bases lay in between. Germline V gene data show CDR1 as MNHNS and CDR2 as SASEGT. CDR3 length: 14 amino acids. Sequenced by immunoSEQ multiplex PCR; TCRdb stores in-frame clones only, minus some. The sample lists 250,000 to 350,000 clones, around four fifths seen once, with roughly 1.1% in the top ten. This clone was seen once. This sequence was found in a woman aged 45-60 years with acute or convalescent COVID-19. The rearrangement joins TRBV6-1 to TRBJ2-7, with D perhaps TRBD1 (6 bases). Sample: peripheral blood. The CDR3 DNA reads as TGTGCCAGCAGTGATCCCGGACAGTTCTACGAGCAGTACGTC. Amino acid sequence: CASSDPGQFYEQYV.